This entry lists 21 T cell receptor beta chains sequenced from one sample in a study of Graves' ophthalmopathy and Graves' hyperthyroidism. From RNA, the CDR3 regions of TCR beta chains were amplified and sequenced. After a first-round RT-PCR with HTBI primers, a second-round multiplex PCR was run. Using its own MiXCR run on the multiplex PCR reads, TCRdb lists one record per CDR3 protein. The sample contains fewer than 600,000 distinct CDR3 sequences, about an eighth of which appear only once. Sequenced: blood. These receptors originate from a woman in her 30s with Graves' ophthalmopathy.

This clonotype has a single count. As the CDR3 is not closed by the conserved phenylalanine or tryptophan, this likely results from a read error. J is TRBJ1-5 and V is TRBV6-2 or TRBV6-3; the D gene is possibly TRBD1 (5 bases). Between the trimmed V and J ends, which lost 3 bases and 0 bases, there was a span of 21 bases. The CDR3 is 19 amino acids. Per the germline V gene, CDR1 is MNHEY and CDR2 is SVGEGT. This chain's CDR3 is CASSYSTDINPNSNQPQHV. CDR3 DNA sequence: TGTGCCAGCAGTTATTCGACGGACATCAACCCTAATAGCAATCAGCCCCAGCATGTT.

A remark on this clonotype: A much bigger clone sits one base away, suggesting this may be a read error. The chain employs TRBV18 and TRBJ2-7; D is ambiguous. Per germline, CDR1 KGHSH and CDR2 LQKENI. V lost 4 bases, J lost 5 bases, and 15 bases lay in between. The CDR3 spans 14 residues. The CDR3 DNA reads TGTGCCAGCTCACTACCGAACAGTGCCCACGAGCAGTACTTC. Its protein product is CASSLPNSAHEQYF.

This clonotype was observed many times. The chain employs TRBV11-2 and TRBJ1-1; D may be TRBD1 (5 bases). V was pared by 6 bases and J by 6 bases, with 17 bases between. The CDR3 loop spans 14 amino acids. The germline CDR1 and CDR2 sequences are SGHAT and FQNNGV. DNA for the CDR3: TGTGCCAGCAGACGACAGCGGGGGTTGGCTGAAGCTTTCTTT. Its translation: CASRRQRGLAEAFF.

This chain uses TRBV5-1 with TRBJ2-5; no clear D. Germline V CDR1 and CDR2: SGHRS, YFSETQ. Between the trimmed V and J ends, which lost 0 bases and 5 bases, there was a span of 8 bases. The CDR3 covers 13 residues. The CDR3 sequence: CASSLAPVETQYF. The CDR3 DNA is TGCGCCAGCAGCTTGGCCCCTGTTGAGACCCAGTACTTC.

This clonotype was counted at least ten times. The J gene is TRBJ2-7, the V gene TRBV28, with D maybe TRBD1 (5 bases). Germline V gene sequence: CDR1 MDHEN, CDR2 SYDVKM. The ends were cut back, 2 bases at V and 9 bases at J, with 8 bases in the middle. The length of the CDR3 is 11 residues. In DNA form, the CDR3 reads TGTGCCAGCAGTTTACAGGGTTGGCAGTACTTC. Amino acid sequence: CASSLQGWQYF.

The chain has TRBV19 and TRBJ2-2; D is unresolved. The CDR3 is 12 residues long. The germline gives CDR1 LNHDA, CDR2 SQIVND (reference sequence). V shed 3 bases and J shed 3 bases, with 2 bases lying between them. CDR3 coding DNA: TGTGCCAGTAGTATCGACACCGGGGAGCTGTTTTTT. It yields the protein CASSIDTGELFF.

This clonotype was recorded at least ten times. The chain links TRBV20-1 to TRBJ1-5; TRBD1 matches at 7 bases. V was clipped by 4 bases and J by 5 bases; unmatched bases: 5. The length of the CDR3 is 13 residues. Germline V gives CDR1 DFQATT, CDR2 SNEGSKA (reference sequence). CDR3 coding DNA: TGCAGTGCTACGGGCAGGGGGTATCAGCCCCAGCATTTT. Translated, it gives CSATGRGYQPQHF.

This clonotype was observed many times. CDR3 in amino acids: CASSPSTGNTEAFF. DNA of the CDR3: TGCGCCAGCAGCCCATCGACGGGGAACACTGAAGCTTTCTTT. The rearrangement uses TRBV5-1 and TRBJ1-1, with D unresolved. Trimming stripped 4 bases from V and 1 base from J, with 11 bases between. From germline, CDR1 is SGHRS and CDR2 YFSETQ. The CDR3 length is 14 residues.

This clonotype occurred many times. The chain recombines TRBV27 with TRBJ1-1; D gene unclear. V lost 11 bases and J 0 bases, leaving 10 bases between the germline ends. The CDR3 totals 12 residues. Germline assignment: CDR1 MNHEY and CDR2 SMNVEV (reference sequence). The CDR3 DNA is TGTGCCGCCGGGAGGGTGAACACTGAAGCTTTCTTT. Translation gives CAAGRVNTEAFF.

This clonotype was seen ten or more times. V usage is TRBV2 and J usage is TRBJ2-7; 10 bases align to TRBD2. The CDR3 extends over 15 amino acids. The germline V gene encodes CDR1 SNHLY and CDR2 FYNNEI. V shed 11 bases and J 0 bases; nucleotides not matched to a gene: 10. CDR3 sequence: CAVRALAGHSYEQYF. The CDR3 DNA is TGTGCCGTCCGGGCACTAGCGGGGCACTCCTACGAGCAGTACTTC.

This clonotype was counted a few times. The J gene is TRBJ2-5, the V gene TRBV4-1, with a possible D match to TRBD2 (6 bases). V was pared by 3 bases and J by 2 bases, with 19 bases between. Germline CDR1 and CDR2: MGHRA and YSYEKL. The CDR3 contains 17 residues. This chain's CDR3 is CASSHPLPRGNQETQYF. The CDR3 region has the DNA TGCGCCAGCAGCCACCCTCTACCCCGGGGGAATCAAGAGACCCAGTACTTC.

This clonotype was counted many times. The chain recombines TRBV6-1 with TRBJ2-3, with a weak D call TRBD1 (6 bases). The CDR3 has 18 residues. The ends were cut back, 0 bases at V and 3 bases at J, with 19 bases in the middle. CDR1 is MNHNS, CDR2 SASEGT, per germline. The CDR3 protein is CASSEALVGLGATDTQYF. As DNA, the CDR3 is TGTGCCAGCAGTGAAGCGCTCGTAGGGCTGGGGGCGACAGATACGCAGTATTTT.

This clonotype occurred a few times. The junction and the germline gene differ at one end; a read error may be behind it. The rearrangement links TRBV6-1 to TRBJ2-3, with 9 bases fitting TRBD2. The germline V gene encodes CDR1 MNHNS and CDR2 SASEGT. The CDR3 has 16 amino acids. CDR3 sequence: CASKNSAGGGTDTQYF. The CDR3 DNA reads as TGTGCCAGCAAGAATTCGGCGGGGGGGGGCACTGATACGCAGTATTTT.

This clonotype came up a few times. The chain employs TRBV15 and TRBJ2-3; D uncertain. V lost 0 bases and J 8 bases, leaving 9 bases between the germline ends. Germline V gives CDR1 LNHNV, CDR2 YYDKDF (reference sequence). This CDR3 has 13 residues. This CDR3 is CATSREGEATQYF. The CDR3 region has the DNA TGTGCCACCAGCAGAGAAGGAGAAGCTACGCAGTATTTT. The whole variable domain, remainder taken from reference TRBV15 and TRBJ2-3, is DAMVIQNPRYQVTQFGKPVTLSCSQTLNHNVMYWYQQKSSQAPKLLFHYYDKDFNNEADTPDNFQSRRPNTSFCFLDIRSPGLGDTAMYLCATSREGEATQYFGPGTRLTVL.

This clonotype was detected ten times or more. The V and J genes are TRBV13 and TRBJ2-3; D gene ambiguous. This CDR3 is built from 14 residues. Trimming took off 5 bases at V and 4 bases at J, with 13 bases between the two ends. CDR1 and CDR2 from the germline V gene are PRHDT and FYEKMQ (reference sequence). This chain's CDR3 is CASSRPSRSDTQYF. CDR3 sequence (DNA): TGTGCCAGCAGCCGCCCCTCTAGGTCAGATACGCAGTATTTT.

Worth noting for this clonotype: With a much larger clone just one base away, this may be a read error. The final CDR3 position lacks the conserved phenylalanine or tryptophan, pointing to a likely read error. The rearrangement joins TRBV20-1 to TRBJ1-1, with D possibly being TRBD1 (5 bases). This CDR3 region has 10 residues. Per the germline V gene, CDR1 is DFQATT and CDR2 is SNEGSKA (reference sequence). V was pared by 5 bases and J by 8 bases, with 9 bases between. The DNA of the CDR3 is TGCAGTGCTGGCGAGGGGGAAGCTTTCGTT. As protein: CSAGEGEAFV.

The chain recombines TRBV28 with TRBJ2-2; 15 positions agree with TRBD2. J lost 7 bases, V lost 4 bases, and 4 bases had no gene match. The CDR3 totals 16 residues. Per germline, CDR1 MDHEN and CDR2 SYDVKM. Here the CDR3 DNA reads TGTGCCAGCAGTTCGGGACTAGCGGGGGGCGGCGGGGAGCTGTTTTTT. It specifies CASSSGLAGGGGELFF.

This clonotype was detected only a few times. The CDR3 coding sequence is TGTGCCAGCAGCCCAGGGACCTTTCCCCTGGGGGAAGCTTTCTTT. Encoded protein: CASSPGTFPLGEAFF. The V and J genes are TRBV28 and TRBJ1-1; D perhaps matches TRBD1 (5 bases). V lost 6 bases and J 8 bases, leaving 22 bases between the germline ends. The CDR3 extends over 15 amino acids. Germline V gene sequence: CDR1 MDHEN, CDR2 SYDVKM.

The genes are TRBV30 and TRBJ1-1; the D is unclear. The germline V and J ends were trimmed by 0 bases and 5 bases, with 7 bases remaining between them. The germline V gene encodes CDR1 GTSNPN and CDR2 SVGIG (reference sequence). The length of the CDR3 is 12 residues. CDR3 DNA sequence: TGTGCCTGGAGTGTACTTGGGACTGAAGCTTTCTTT. Translating it yields CAWSVLGTEAFF.

The V call is TRBV27, the J call TRBJ2-2; TRBD2 matches 10 bases. Germline V gene lookup returns CDR1 MNHEY and CDR2 SMNVEV (reference sequence). J lost 4 bases, V lost 0 bases, and 14 bases had no gene match. This CDR3 spans 20 amino acids. In DNA form, the CDR3 reads TGTGCCAGCAGTTTATCTGCGGGGCTAGCGGGAGTTGTAGGCACCGGGGAGCTGTTTTTT. It translates to CASSLSAGLAGVVGTGELFF.

This clonotype was counted many times. The gene calls are TRBV7-6 and TRBJ2-7, with a possible D match to TRBD2 (5 bases). Germline lookup yields CDR1 SGHVS and CDR2 FNYEAQ. The CDR3 runs 15 residues. V was cut by 5 bases and J by 4 bases, with 18 bases left in between. CDR3 DNA sequence: TGTGCCAGCAGCCCTATGTCCGGGGTGGTATACGAGCAGTACTTC. Residues: CASSPMSGVVYEQYF.